A selection of T cell receptor beta chains follows, all from one sample in a study of blood T cell repertoires in COVID-19. Some clones are missing from TCRdb's copy, which holds only in-frame ones; the method was immunoSEQ multiplex PCR. The repertoire holds more than 100,000 clones, with under 90% as singletons. The sequenced sample consisted of peripheral blood. These TCRs come from a woman between 65 and 79 years old with acute or convalescent COVID-19. Each CDR3 is given with its conserved first and last residue. The order of the fields is J gene, clone size, CDR3 length, D gene, V gene, CDR3 DNA, CDR3 protein. D genes are given only for firm matches. Where a row states a size, it is once, few, many or the class of an expanded clone; other rows omit it.

TRBJ1-2,once,14,.,TRBV2,TGTGCCAGCACACAGGGCAGGGCTAACTATGGCTACACCTTC,CASTQGRANYGYTF
TRBJ1-2,.,13,TRBD1,TRBV24-1,TGTGCCACCAGTCTCAGGGGGAACTATGGCTACACCTTC,CATSLRGNYGYTF
TRBJ1-4,.,14,.,TRBV4-1,TGCGCCAGCAGCCAGGATACAGTCGCCGCGGGACTGTTTTTT,CASSQDTVAAGLFF
TRBJ2-7,.,14,.,TRBV25-1,TGTGCCAGAACCCGGCGGGCAGTAACCTACGAGCAGTACTTC,CARTRRAVTYEQYF
TRBJ1-1,once,17,.,TRBV5-6,TGTGCCAGCAGCTTGGGCCCCCGAGAGGGTCGAGGCACTGAAGCTTTCTTT,CASSLGPREGRGTEAFF
TRBJ2-2,.,15,TRBD2,TRBV5-1,TGCGCCAGCAGCTCCACGGGGGGAAAGGACGGGGAGCTGTTTTTT,CASSSTGGKDGELFF
TRBJ1-2,.,20,TRBD1,TRBV27,TGTGCCAGCAGTTCCCTCCGCCGGGACAGGGGGCGGAATTCTAACTATGGCTACACCTTC,CASSSLRRDRGRNSNYGYTF
TRBJ1-1,.,16,TRBD1,TRBV11-3,TGTGCCAGCAGCTCCGGACAGGGTCGAGTGAACACTGAAGCTTTCTTT,CASSSGQGRVNTEAFF
TRBJ1-5,.,12,.,TRBV30,TGTGCCTGGAGTTGGGGGGACCAGCCCCAGCATTTT,CAWSWGDQPQHF
TRBJ2-2,.,17,.,TRBV11-3,TGTGCCAGCAGGGGGCGTCTAGAGGCATTTGGCACCGGGGAGCTGTTTTTT,CASRGRLEAFGTGELFF
TRBJ2-7,once,16,.,TRBV5-5,TGTGCCAGCAGCTTGGGGCAGGGGAAAAACTCCTACGAGCAGTACTTC,CASSLGQGKNSYEQYF
TRBJ1-5,many,18,.,TRBV19,TGTGCCAGTAGTATAGATCCCGGTGGGGGGTTTAGCAATCAGCCCCAGCATTTT,CASSIDPGGGFSNQPQHF
TRBJ1-1,.,13,.,TRBV19,TGTGCCAGTAGACCACAGGGGAACACTGAAGCTTTCTTT,CASRPQGNTEAFF
TRBJ1-1,.,13,.,TRBV2,TGTGCCGGATCCGGTATGAGGATGACTGAAGCTTTCTTT,CAGSGMRMTEAFF
TRBJ1-3,.,11,.,TRBV12-3/TRBV12-4,TGTGCCAGCAGTCTTCTAAACACCATATATTTT,CASSLLNTIYF
TRBJ2-5,.,17,TRBD2,TRBV4-1,TGCGCCAGCAGCCAAGATCAGGCTAGCGGGGGAGGAGAGACCCAGTACTTC,CASSQDQASGGGETQYF
TRBJ1-2,.,12,.,TRBV18,TGTGCCAGCTCGGCCGACCCGGGGGGCTACACCTTC,CASSADPGGYTF
TRBJ1-4,.,17,TRBD1,TRBV2,TGTGCCAGCAGTGAATGGGACAGGCATACAACTAATGAAAAACTGTTTTTT,CASSEWDRHTTNEKLFF
TRBJ2-7,.,12,.,TRBV5-4,TGTGCCAGCAGCTTGGAAGCGGGCGAGCAGTACTTC,CASSLEAGEQYF
TRBJ1-2,.,14,.,TRBV3-1/TRBV3-2,TGTGCCAGCAGCCCGCACAATGGCCGCTATGGCTACACCTTC,CASSPHNGRYGYTF
TRBJ1-1,.,14,TRBD1,TRBV5-4,TGTGCCAGCAGCCGGGGACAGAAGAACACTGAAGCTTTCTTT,CASSRGQKNTEAFF
TRBJ2-5,.,13,.,TRBV24-1,TGTGCCACCAGTGGAGGAGGGGAGGAGACCCAGTACTTC,CATSGGGEETQYF
TRBJ2-1,.,15,.,TRBV15,TGTGCCACCAGCATGAGAGCGGGCTCCTACAATGAGCAGTTCTTC,CATSMRAGSYNEQFF
TRBJ2-1,.,15,TRBD2,TRBV7-9,TGTGCCAGCAGCTTAGGCGGGGGACTCTACAATGAGCAGTTCTTC,CASSLGGGLYNEQFF
TRBJ2-5,.,16,TRBD2,TRBV7-6,TGTGCCAGCAGCTTTGTGGCGGGGGGGGGCCGGGAGACCCAGTACTTC,CASSFVAGGGRETQYF
TRBJ2-5,.,15,.,TRBV10-3,TGTGCCATCAGTGAGAGGCAGGGGTGGCGAGAGACCCAGTACTTC,CAISERQGWRETQYF
TRBJ1-2,.,13,TRBD1,TRBV5-5,TGTGCCAGCAGCTTGGTGGGACAGGGGTGGTACACCTTC,CASSLVGQGWYTF
TRBJ2-5,.,13,.,TRBV10-3,TGTGCCATCAGTGCGGGAAGCCGAGAGACCCAGTACTTC,CAISAGSRETQYF
TRBJ1-3,.,14,TRBD1,TRBV30,TGTGCCTCCCGACAGGGACACTCTGGAAACACCATATATTTT,CASRQGHSGNTIYF
TRBJ2-1,.,16,TRBD2,TRBV5-1,TGCGCCAGCAGACCCCGAGGTAGCGGGGGGCCCAATGAGCAGTTCTTC,CASRPRGSGGPNEQFF
TRBJ2-5,.,16,TRBD2,TRBV5-1,TGCGCCAGCAGCTTATTCGGTGGGGGGGTACAAGAGACCCAGTACTTC,CASSLFGGGVQETQYF
TRBJ2-5,.,14,TRBD1,TRBV6-6,TGTGCCAGCGTTGGACAGGGGTACCAAGAGACCCAGTACTTC,CASVGQGYQETQYF
TRBJ1-2,.,14,TRBD1,TRBV30,TGTGCCTGGAGTATTATCAGGGGGCGCGGAGGCTACACCTTC,CAWSIIRGRGGYTF
TRBJ2-1,.,15,TRBD2,TRBV5-1,TGCGCCAGCAGCTTGGTGCGGGGGGGCAGAGATGAGCAGTTCTTC,CASSLVRGGRDEQFF
TRBJ2-1,.,17,TRBD2,TRBV5-1,TGCGCCAGCAGCTTGGATACTAGCGGGGGGGTGTACAATGAGCAGTTCTTC,CASSLDTSGGVYNEQFF
TRBJ1-2,.,14,.,TRBV24-1,TGTGCCACCAGTGATTTGGAACAGAACTATGGCTACACCTTC,CATSDLEQNYGYTF
TRBJ2-3,.,14,.,TRBV10-3,TGTGCCATCAGAAGAGGGCTTGACACAGATACGCAGTATTTT,CAIRRGLDTDTQYF
TRBJ1-6,.,13,.,TRBV6-4,TGTGCCAGCCGCCGGGACTATAATTCACCCCTCCACTTT,CASRRDYNSPLHF
TRBJ1-3,.,15,.,TRBV3-1/TRBV3-2,TGTGCCAGCAGCCTACCACAGGTTTCTGGAAACACCATATATTTT,CASSLPQVSGNTIYF
TRBJ1-6,few,17,TRBD1,TRBV5-4,TGTGCCAGCAGTCCCAACAGGGGAGGTTCAGGGAATTCACCCCTCCACTTT,CASSPNRGGSGNSPLHF
TRBJ2-7,once,14,TRBD1,TRBV19,TGTGCCAGTAGTATCGGACAGGACTTCTACGAGCAGTACTTC,CASSIGQDFYEQYF
TRBJ2-3,once,16,TRBD2,TRBV7-9,TGTGCCAGCAGCCCCCCGGGGGGGACTAGCACAGATACGCAGTATTTT,CASSPPGGTSTDTQYF
TRBJ1-2,.,11,TRBD1,TRBV12-3/TRBV12-4,TGTGCCAGCAACAGGGGCGATGGCTACACCTTC,CASNRGDGYTF
TRBJ2-5,.,18,.,TRBV7-9,TGTGCCAGCAGCTTCGGGGGGCCGGGGGGCTACTTACAAGAGACCCAGTACTTC,CASSFGGPGGYLQETQYF
TRBJ1-1,.,15,.,TRBV7-2,TGTGCCAGCAGCTTAGGGTCCTCGCCTGAGTCTGAAGCTTTCTTT,CASSLGSSPESEAFF
TRBJ2-6,.,17,TRBD1,TRBV2,TGTGCCAGCAGCCCGACAGGGGGTTCCTCTGGGGCCAACGTCCTGACTTTC,CASSPTGGSSGANVLTF
TRBJ1-2,.,13,TRBD1,TRBV5-1,TGCGCCAGCAGCACCGACAGGGTAGAAGGCTACACCTTC,CASSTDRVEGYTF
TRBJ1-1,.,15,.,TRBV6-4,TGTGCCAGCAGTGACAGCCCCACCCCGAACACTGAAGCTTTCTTT,CASSDSPTPNTEAFF
TRBJ2-6,.,16,TRBD1,TRBV5-1,TGCGCCAGCAGCGCGACAGGGGACTCTGGGGCCAACGTCCTGACTTTC,CASSATGDSGANVLTF